Presented here are 16 T cell receptor beta chains from one specimen sequenced in a study of identical twins. TCRdb ran MiXCR on the 5' RACE reads and lists one entry per CDR3 protein. This table has 310,000 or so distinct CDR3 sequences, more than 8% appearing once. The data also belong to a second study, concerning yellow fever vaccine responses in identical twins.

The sample consisted of CD8+ T cells sorted from blood. The source is a woman aged 18-29 years in good health.

This clonotype was detected many times. V usage is TRBV14 and J usage is TRBJ2-7; D is undetermined. The germline CDR1 and CDR2 sequences are SGHDN and FVKESK. The CDR3 runs 14 residues. V lost 3 bases and J 1 base, leaving 10 bases between the germline ends. The CDR3 reads CASSHLDLSYEQYF. The CDR3 region has the DNA TGTGCCAGCAGCCACTTAGACTTATCCTACGAGCAGTACTTC. The variable domain in full, completed from reference TRBV14 and TRBJ2-7, reads EAGVTQFPSHSVIEKGQTVTLRCDPISGHDNLYWYRRVMGKEIKFLLHFVKESKQDESGMPNNRFLAERTGGTYSTLKVQPAELEDSGVYFCASSHLDLSYEQYFGPGTRLTVT.

Only a few counts were recorded for this clonotype. This sequence joins TRBV12-3 or TRBV12-4 and TRBJ2-1; D gene unclear. V dropped 6 bases and J dropped 2 bases, with 8 bases sitting between them. This CDR3 comprises 13 residues. The CDR3 DNA reads TGTGCCAGCAGCCGGGCGACCTACAATGAGCAGTTCTTC. Translated, it gives CASSRATYNEQFF.

The gene calls are TRBV2 and TRBJ2-5; D is possibly TRBD2 (5 bases). The CDR3 runs to 14 residues. Germline V CDR1 and CDR2: SNHLY, FYNNEI. The V end lost 8 bases, the J end lost 4 bases, and 17 bases lay between the germline ends. CDR3: CASVWVPEGETQYF. The CDR3 region has the DNA TGTGCCAGCGTCTGGGTCCCCGAGGGAGAGACCCAGTACTTC.

This clonotype occurred a few times. The gene calls are TRBV27 and TRBJ1-5; D is possibly TRBD1 (5 bases). Trimming removed 5 bases from V and 0 bases from J, with 8 bases in between. This CDR3 spans 14 amino acids. Per the germline V gene, CDR1 is MNHEY and CDR2 is SMNVEV (reference sequence). The CDR3 sequence is CASSRGYSNQPQHF. In DNA, the CDR3 is TGTGCCAGCAGTCGGGGGTATAGCAATCAGCCCCAGCATTTT.

The V gene is TRBV7-2, the J gene TRBJ1-2; TRBD1 might be the D (6 bases). V dropped 1 base and J dropped 6 bases, with 12 bases sitting between them. This CDR3 is built from 14 residues. The germline CDR1 and CDR2 sequences are SGHTA and FQGNSA. The CDR3 bases are TGTGCCAGCAGCTTAGAAGACAGGCTGGATGGCTACACCTTC. Translated: CASSLEDRLDGYTF.

This clonotype came up a few times. The rearrangement links TRBV4-3 to TRBJ1-2, with 8 bases identical to TRBD1. The CDR3 contains 15 residues. The germline V gene encodes CDR1 LGHNA and CDR2 YSLEER. V dropped 1 base and J dropped 4; count of bases not matched to a gene: 5. CDR3 nucleotides: TGCGCCAGCAGCCAAGGACACACAGGGGGCTATGGCTACACCTTC. Protein product: CASSQGHTGGYGYTF.

V usage is TRBV28 and J usage is TRBJ2-7; D might be TRBD1 or TRBD2, each matching 5 bases. Germline CDR1 and CDR2: MDHEN and SYDVKM. Trimming left V 1 base short and J 3 bases short, with 10 bases between. The CDR3 is 14 amino acids. CDR3 nucleotide sequence: TGTGCCAGCAGTTTATTAGAGAGGGGCTACGAGCAGTACTTC. Its translation is CASSLLERGYEQYF.

This clonotype was seen only a few times. The chain is built from TRBV7-9 and TRBJ2-7; D may be TRBD2 (6 bases). There are 14 residues in the CDR3. Per the germline V gene, CDR1 is SEHNR and CDR2 is FQNEAQ (reference sequence). CDR3 DNA: TGTGCTAGACGTGGGGGGAGTGGCTCCTACGAGCAGTACTTC. It yields the protein CARRGGSGSYEQYF.

This clonotype occurred a few times. V and J are TRBV14 and TRBJ2-5; 9 nucleotides match TRBD2. After removal of 4 bases from V and 5 bases from J, the junction contained 11 bases not matched to a gene. Germline-derived CDR1 and CDR2 are SGHDN and FVKESK. The CDR3 totals 16 residues. Written as DNA, the CDR3 is TGTGCCAGCAGCCGTGAGCCAGCGGGGGGAATGGAGACCCAGTACTTC. Protein sequence: CASSREPAGGMETQYF.

The J gene is TRBJ2-5, the V gene TRBV6-2 or TRBV6-3; possible D gene TRBD2, 6 bases. Trimming pared 6 bases from V and 1 base from J, leaving 18 bases between. Per germline, CDR1 MNHEY and CDR2 SVGEGT. The CDR3 has 16 residues. This chain's CDR3 is CASSLRGSGIQETQYF. Here the CDR3 DNA reads TGTGCCAGCAGCCTCCGGGGTAGCGGAATCCAAGAGACCCAGTACTTC.

This chain uses TRBV6-5 with TRBJ2-7, with D perhaps matching TRBD2 (6 bases). With 2 bases removed from V and 2 bases from J, the gap between germline ends came to 16 bases. Germline CDR1 MNHEY, CDR2 SVGAGI. This CDR3 has 16 amino acids. The CDR3 spells CASSYDLRDSTYEQYF. The CDR3, as DNA: TGTGCCAGCAGTTACGACCTCCGGGACTCGACCTACGAGCAGTACTTC.

The chain carries TRBV7-2 and TRBJ2-7; 11 bases are a match to TRBD1. The V gene's germline CDR1 is SGHTA and CDR2 FQGNSA. The CDR3 runs 15 residues. V shed 6 bases and J 4 bases; nucleotides not matched to a gene: 8. Here the CDR3 DNA reads TGTGCCAGCAGTTTTCCCGGGACAGGGGGTTACGAGCAGTACTTC. Translating it yields CASSFPGTGGYEQYF.

This clonotype was detected ten times or more. The rearrangement links TRBV7-6 to TRBJ2-1; maybe TRBD2 (7 bases). CDR1 SGHVS and CDR2 FNYEAQ come from the germline V gene. With 6 bases removed from V and 15 bases from J, the gap between germline ends came to 24 bases. This CDR3 comprises 14 residues. The CDR3 DNA follows: TGTGCCAGCAGTTACTTGACTCTAGGGGGGGGGTTGTTCTTC. Amino acid sequence: CASSYLTLGGGLFF.

This clonotype was seen more than once but under ten times. The rearrangement links TRBV30 to TRBJ2-7, with D possibly TRBD2 on 6 matching bases. This CDR3 has 13 amino acids. Germline-derived CDR1 and CDR2 are GTSNPN and SVGIG (reference sequence). Between the trimmed V and J ends, which lost 0 bases and 5 bases, there was a span of 11 bases. The CDR3 spells CAWSVIGGNEQYF. CDR3 nucleotides: TGTGCCTGGAGTGTAATTGGGGGGAACGAGCAGTACTTC.

Ten or more counts support this clonotype. The CDR3 region is CASSLSGTLGEKLFF. DNA of the CDR3: TGTGCCAGCAGTTTGTCCGGGACGCTCGGTGAAAAACTGTTTTTT. This chain joins TRBV7-9 and TRBJ1-4; maybe TRBD1 (5 bases). Looked up from germline, CDR1 is SEHNR and CDR2 is FQNEAQ (reference sequence). The CDR3 is 15 residues long. Trimming took off 6 bases at V and 7 bases at J, with 18 bases between the two ends.

This clonotype was recorded many times. The rearrangement links TRBV27 to TRBJ1-1; D is possibly TRBD1 (5 bases). This CDR3 has 15 residues. Trimming shortened V by 6 bases and J by 1 base, and 15 bases separated the two germline ends. Germline CDR1 MNHEY, CDR2 SMNVEV (reference sequence). The CDR3 spells CASSWDAASNTEAFF. CDR3 sequence (DNA): TGTGCCAGCAGCTGGGACGCCGCTTCGAACACTGAAGCTTTCTTT.